This T cell receptor (beta chain) was sequenced in a study of blood T cells in healthy people across ages. Study background: Every two T cells gave about one barcoded beta molecule via template switching.

Isolation per sample recovered at least 7 million PBMCs. There were at least 5.5 micrograms of total RNA extracted from every sample. This clonotype was observed a few times. The CDR3 extends over 14 amino acids. Trimming left V 0 bases short and J 10 bases short, with 15 bases between. Germline CDR1 SGHAT, CDR2 FQNNGV. Alongside a J-beta primer mix, a sample-barcoded 5' primer served in a second PCR lasting about 6 to 11 cycles. A 12-random-nucleotide template-switch adaptor tagged each cDNA molecule. TCRdb re-called the 5' RACE reads with MiXCR, one entry per CDR3 protein. The sample holds 650,000 to 950,000 distinct CDR3 sequences; under 45% are singletons and the top ten take about a fifth.

This chain uses TRBV11-2 with TRBJ1-1; D perhaps matches TRBD1 (5 bases). Sequenced material: blood. This TCR was recovered from a man aged 55 to 70 in good health. The CDR3 here is CASSLDTSFRGAFF. The CDR3 bases are TGTGCCAGCAGCTTAGATACCTCATTTAGGGGAGCTTTCTTT.